This T cell receptor beta chain was profiled in a study of blood T cell repertoires in COVID-19. Some clones are missing from TCRdb's copy, which holds only in-frame ones; the method was immunoSEQ multiplex PCR. The sample contains 130,000 or so clones, approximately 81% of which appear only once. This CDR3 has 15 amino acids. The germline CDR1 and CDR2 sequences are SGHNT and YYREEE (reference sequence). J lost 7 bases, V lost 0 bases, and 6 bases had no gene match. The TCR sequence derives from a man in his 60s with acute or convalescent COVID-19. This sequence joins TRBV5-4 and TRBJ2-7; 11 nucleotides line up with TRBD2. Material for sequencing was peripheral blood. CDR3 in amino acids: CASSLELAGVGEQYF. The CDR3 bases are TGTGCCAGCAGCTTGGAACTAGCGGGGGTTGGGGAGCAGTACTTC. Full variable domain (missing parts from reference TRBV5-4 and TRBJ2-7): ETGVTQSPTHLIKTRGQQVTLRCSSQSGHNTVSWYQQALGQGPQFIFQYYREEENGRGNFPPRFSGLQFPNYSSELNVNALELDDSALYLCASSLELAGVGEQYFGPGTRLTVT.